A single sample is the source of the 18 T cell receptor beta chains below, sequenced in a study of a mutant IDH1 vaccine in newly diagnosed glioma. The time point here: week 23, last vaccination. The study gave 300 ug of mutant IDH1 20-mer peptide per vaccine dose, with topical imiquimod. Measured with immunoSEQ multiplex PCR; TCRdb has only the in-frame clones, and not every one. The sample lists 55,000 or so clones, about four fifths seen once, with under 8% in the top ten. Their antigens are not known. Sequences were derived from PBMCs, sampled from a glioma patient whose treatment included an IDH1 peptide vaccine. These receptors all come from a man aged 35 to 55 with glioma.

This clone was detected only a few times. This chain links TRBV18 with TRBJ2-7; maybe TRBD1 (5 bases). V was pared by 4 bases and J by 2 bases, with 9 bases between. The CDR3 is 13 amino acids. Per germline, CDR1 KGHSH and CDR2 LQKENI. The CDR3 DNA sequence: TGTGCCAGCTCACGACAGCGAACCTACGAGCAGTACTTC. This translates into CASSRQRTYEQYF.

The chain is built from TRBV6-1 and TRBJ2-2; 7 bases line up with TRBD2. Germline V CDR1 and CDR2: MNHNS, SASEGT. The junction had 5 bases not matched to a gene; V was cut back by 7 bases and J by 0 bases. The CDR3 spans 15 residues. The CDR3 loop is CASMALAANTGELFF. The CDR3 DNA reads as TGTGCCAGCATGGCGCTAGCGGCGAACACCGGGGAGCTGTTTTTT.

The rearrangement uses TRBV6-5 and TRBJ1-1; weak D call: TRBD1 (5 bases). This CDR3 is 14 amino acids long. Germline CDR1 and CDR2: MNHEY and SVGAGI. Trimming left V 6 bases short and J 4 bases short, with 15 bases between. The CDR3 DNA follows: TGTGCCAGCAGCCCACTGCGGGGCCCCACTGAAGCTTTCTTT. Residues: CASSPLRGPTEAFF.

CDR3 protein: CASSEDNYRFGGAVEQFF. The CDR3 DNA reads as TGTGCCAGCAGTGAGGACAACTATCGCTTTGGGGGGGCGGTTGAGCAGTTCTTC. J is TRBJ2-1 and V is TRBV6-1; weak D call: TRBD2 (7 bases). CDR3 length: 18 amino acids. CDR1 and CDR2 from the germline V gene are MNHNS and SASEGT. Trimming removed 3 bases at V and 9 bases at J, with 27 bases between.

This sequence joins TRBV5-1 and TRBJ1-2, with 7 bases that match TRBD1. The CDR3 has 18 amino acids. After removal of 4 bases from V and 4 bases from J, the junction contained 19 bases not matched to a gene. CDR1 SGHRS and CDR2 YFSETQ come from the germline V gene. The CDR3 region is CASSTSNINTGTVYGYTF. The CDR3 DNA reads TGCGCCAGCAGCACATCTAATATTAACACCGGGACAGTCTATGGCTACACCTTC.

Written as DNA, the CDR3 is TGTGCCAGCCTCCGATGGGGGGGAGCGCCCAATGAGCAGTTCTTC. It translates to CASLRWGGAPNEQFF. This sequence joins TRBV6-1 and TRBJ2-1; 7 bases are shared with TRBD2. The trim removed 8 bases at V and 6 bases at J, leaving 13 bases unmatched. The CDR3 is made up of 15 amino acids. Germline V gene sequence: CDR1 MNHNS, CDR2 SASEGT.

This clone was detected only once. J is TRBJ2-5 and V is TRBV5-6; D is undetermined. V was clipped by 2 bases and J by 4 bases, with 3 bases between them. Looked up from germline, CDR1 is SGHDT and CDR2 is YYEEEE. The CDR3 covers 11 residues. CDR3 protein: CASSFTETQYF. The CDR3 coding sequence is TGTGCCAGCAGCTTTACAGAGACCCAGTACTTC. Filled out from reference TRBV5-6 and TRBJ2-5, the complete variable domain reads DAGVTQSPTHLIKTRGQQVTLRCSPKSGHDTVSWYQQALGQGPQFIFQYYEEEERQRGNFPDRFSGHQFPNYSSELNVNALLLGDSALYLCASSFTETQYFGPGTRLLVL.

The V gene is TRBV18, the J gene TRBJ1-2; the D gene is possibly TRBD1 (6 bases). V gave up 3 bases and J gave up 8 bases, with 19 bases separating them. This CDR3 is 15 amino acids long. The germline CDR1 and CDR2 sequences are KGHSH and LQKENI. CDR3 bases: TGTGCCAGCTCACCTCGACAGGACCCAAAGGGGGGCTACACCTTC. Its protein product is CASSPRQDPKGGYTF.

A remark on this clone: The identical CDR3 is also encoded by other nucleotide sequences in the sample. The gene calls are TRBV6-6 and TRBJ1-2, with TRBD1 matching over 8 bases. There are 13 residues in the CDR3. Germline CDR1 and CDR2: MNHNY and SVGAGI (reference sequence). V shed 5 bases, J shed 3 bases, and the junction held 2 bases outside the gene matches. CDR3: CASSPTGDYGYTF. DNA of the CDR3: TGTGCCAGCAGTCCGACAGGGGACTATGGCTACACCTTC.

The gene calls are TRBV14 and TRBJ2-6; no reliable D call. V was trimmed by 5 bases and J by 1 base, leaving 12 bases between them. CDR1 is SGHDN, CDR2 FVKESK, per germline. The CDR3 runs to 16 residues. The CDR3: CASSENLRSGANVLTF. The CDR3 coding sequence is TGTGCCAGCAGCGAAAACCTCCGGTCTGGGGCCAACGTCCTGACTTTC.

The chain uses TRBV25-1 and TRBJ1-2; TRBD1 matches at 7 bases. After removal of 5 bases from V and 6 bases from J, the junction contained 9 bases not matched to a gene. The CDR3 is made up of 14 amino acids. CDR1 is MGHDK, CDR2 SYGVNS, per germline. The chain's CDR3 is CASSPRGMKNGYTF. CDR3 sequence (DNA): TGTGCCAGCAGTCCCAGGGGGATGAAAAATGGCTACACCTTC.

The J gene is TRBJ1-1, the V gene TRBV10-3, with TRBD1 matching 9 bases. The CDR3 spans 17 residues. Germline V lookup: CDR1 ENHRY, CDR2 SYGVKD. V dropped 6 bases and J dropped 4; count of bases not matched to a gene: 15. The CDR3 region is CAIRETGTGKSGTEAFF. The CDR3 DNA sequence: TGTGCCATCAGAGAGACCGGGACAGGGAAGAGTGGCACTGAAGCTTTCTTT.

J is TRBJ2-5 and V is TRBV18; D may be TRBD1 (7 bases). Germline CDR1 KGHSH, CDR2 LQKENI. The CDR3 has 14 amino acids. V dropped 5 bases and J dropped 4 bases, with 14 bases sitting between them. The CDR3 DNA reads TGTGCCAGCTCAGATCAGGGGGGATCAGAGACCCAGTACTTC. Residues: CASSDQGGSETQYF.

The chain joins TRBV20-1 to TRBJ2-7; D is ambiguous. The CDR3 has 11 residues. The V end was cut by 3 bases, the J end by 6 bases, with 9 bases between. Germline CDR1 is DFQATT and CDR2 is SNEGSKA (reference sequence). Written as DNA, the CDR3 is TGCAGTGCTAGTCATCGGGCCGAGCAGTACTTC. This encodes CSASHRAEQYF.

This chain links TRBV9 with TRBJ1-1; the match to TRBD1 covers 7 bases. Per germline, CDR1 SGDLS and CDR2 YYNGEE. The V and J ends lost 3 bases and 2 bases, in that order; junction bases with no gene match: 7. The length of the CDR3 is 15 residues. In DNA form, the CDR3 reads TGTGCCAGCAGCGCCCACAGGGGCCCCAACACTGAAGCTTTCTTT. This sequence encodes CASSAHRGPNTEAFF.

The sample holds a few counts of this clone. Written as DNA, the CDR3 is TGTGCCTCTCAGGAGTGGAGCAGCACAGATACGCAGTATTTT. It is translated as CASQEWSSTDTQYF. This sequence joins TRBV2 and TRBJ2-3; D gene ambiguous. V lost 11 bases and J lost 0, with 15 bases in between. The CDR3 spans 14 residues. Germline V gene lookup returns CDR1 SNHLY and CDR2 FYNNEI.

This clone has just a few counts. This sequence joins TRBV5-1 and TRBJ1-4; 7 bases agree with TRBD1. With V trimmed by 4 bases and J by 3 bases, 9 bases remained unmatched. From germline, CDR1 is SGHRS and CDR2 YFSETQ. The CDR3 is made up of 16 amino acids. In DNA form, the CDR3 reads TGCGCCAGCAGCGTACGGGACAGCGCCTCTAATGAAAAACTGTTTTTT. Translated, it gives CASSVRDSASNEKLFF.

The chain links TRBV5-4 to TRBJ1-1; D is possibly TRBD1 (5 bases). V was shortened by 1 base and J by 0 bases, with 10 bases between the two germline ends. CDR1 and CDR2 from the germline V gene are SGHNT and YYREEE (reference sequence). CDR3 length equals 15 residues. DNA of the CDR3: TGTGCCAGCAGCTTGTCGGCAGGGATGAACACTGAAGCTTTCTTT. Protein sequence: CASSLSAGMNTEAFF.